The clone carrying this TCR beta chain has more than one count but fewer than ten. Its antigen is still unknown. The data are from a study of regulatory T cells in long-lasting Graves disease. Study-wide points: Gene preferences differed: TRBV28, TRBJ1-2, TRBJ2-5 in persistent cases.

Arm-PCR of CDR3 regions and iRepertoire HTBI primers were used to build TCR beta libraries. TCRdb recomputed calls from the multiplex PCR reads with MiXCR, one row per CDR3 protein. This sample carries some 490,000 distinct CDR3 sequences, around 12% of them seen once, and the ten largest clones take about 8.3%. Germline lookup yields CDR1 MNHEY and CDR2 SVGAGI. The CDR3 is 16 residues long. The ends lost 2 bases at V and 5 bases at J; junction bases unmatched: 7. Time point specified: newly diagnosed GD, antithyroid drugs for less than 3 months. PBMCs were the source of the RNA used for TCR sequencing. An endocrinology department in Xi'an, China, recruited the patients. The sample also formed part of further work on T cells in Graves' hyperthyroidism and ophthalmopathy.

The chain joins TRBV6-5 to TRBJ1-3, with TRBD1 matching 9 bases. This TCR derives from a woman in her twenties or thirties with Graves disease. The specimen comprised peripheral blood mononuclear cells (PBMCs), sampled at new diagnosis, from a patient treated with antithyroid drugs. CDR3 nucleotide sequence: TGTGCCAGCAGTTACCGCCTAGGACAGGGGAGAAACACCATATATTTT. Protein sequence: CASSYRLGQGRNTIYF.